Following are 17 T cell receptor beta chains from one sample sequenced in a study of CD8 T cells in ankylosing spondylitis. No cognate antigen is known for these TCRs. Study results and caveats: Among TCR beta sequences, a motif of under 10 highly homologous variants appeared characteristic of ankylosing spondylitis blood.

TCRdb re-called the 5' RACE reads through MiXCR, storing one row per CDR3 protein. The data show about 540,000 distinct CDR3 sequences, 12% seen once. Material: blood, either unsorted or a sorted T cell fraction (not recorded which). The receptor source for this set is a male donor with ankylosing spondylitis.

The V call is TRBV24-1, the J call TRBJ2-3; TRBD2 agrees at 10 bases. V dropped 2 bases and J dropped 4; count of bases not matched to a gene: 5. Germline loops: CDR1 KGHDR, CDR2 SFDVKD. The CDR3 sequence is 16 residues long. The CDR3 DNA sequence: TGTGCCACCAGTGATTGGAGCGGGAGGGGAGCAGATACGCAGTATTTT. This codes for CATSDWSGRGADTQYF.

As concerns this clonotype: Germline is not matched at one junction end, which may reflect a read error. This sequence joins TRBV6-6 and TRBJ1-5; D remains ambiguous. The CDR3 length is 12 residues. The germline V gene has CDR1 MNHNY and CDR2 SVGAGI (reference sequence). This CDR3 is CASSGDNKPQHF. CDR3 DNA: TGTGCCAGCAGCGGAGACAATAAGCCCCAGCATTTT.

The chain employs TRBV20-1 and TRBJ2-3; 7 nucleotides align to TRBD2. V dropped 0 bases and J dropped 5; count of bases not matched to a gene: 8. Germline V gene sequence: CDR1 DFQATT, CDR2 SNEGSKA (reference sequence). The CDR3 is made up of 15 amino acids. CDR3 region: CSAREGLAERDTQYF. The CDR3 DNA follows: TGCAGTGCTAGAGAGGGGCTAGCGGAGCGAGATACGCAGTATTTT.

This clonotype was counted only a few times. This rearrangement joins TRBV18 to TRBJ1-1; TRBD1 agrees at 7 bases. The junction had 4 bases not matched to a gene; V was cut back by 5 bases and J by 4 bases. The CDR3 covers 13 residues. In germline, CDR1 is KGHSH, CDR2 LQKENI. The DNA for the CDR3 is TGTGCCAGCTCAGAGACAGGGCCCACTGAAGCTTTCTTT. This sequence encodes CASSETGPTEAFF.

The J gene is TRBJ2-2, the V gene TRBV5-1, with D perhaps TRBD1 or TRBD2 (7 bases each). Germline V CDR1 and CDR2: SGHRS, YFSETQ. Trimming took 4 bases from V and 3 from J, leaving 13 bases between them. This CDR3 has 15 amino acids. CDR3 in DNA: TGCGCCAGCAGCCCCCAGGGGGGGGACACCGGGGAGCTGTTTTTT. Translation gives CASSPQGGDTGELFF.

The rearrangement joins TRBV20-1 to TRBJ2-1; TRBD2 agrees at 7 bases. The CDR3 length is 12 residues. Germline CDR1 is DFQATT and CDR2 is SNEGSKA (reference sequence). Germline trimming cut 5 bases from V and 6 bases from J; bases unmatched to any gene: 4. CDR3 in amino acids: CSARTSTNEQFF. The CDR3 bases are TGCAGTGCTCGGACTAGTACCAATGAGCAGTTCTTC.

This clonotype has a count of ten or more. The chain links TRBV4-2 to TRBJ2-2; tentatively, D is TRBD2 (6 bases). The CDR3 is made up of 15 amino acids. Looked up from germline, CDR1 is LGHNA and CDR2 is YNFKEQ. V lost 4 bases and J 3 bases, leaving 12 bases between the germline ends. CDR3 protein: CASSLREWDTGELFF. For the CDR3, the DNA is TGTGCCAGCAGCCTCCGGGAGTGGGACACCGGGGAGCTGTTTTTT.

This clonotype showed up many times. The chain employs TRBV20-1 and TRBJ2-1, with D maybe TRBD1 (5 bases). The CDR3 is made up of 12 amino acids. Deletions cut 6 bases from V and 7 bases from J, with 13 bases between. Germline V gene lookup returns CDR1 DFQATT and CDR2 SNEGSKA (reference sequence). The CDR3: CSAKPNRNEQFF. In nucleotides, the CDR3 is TGCAGTGCCAAACCTAACAGGAATGAGCAGTTCTTC.

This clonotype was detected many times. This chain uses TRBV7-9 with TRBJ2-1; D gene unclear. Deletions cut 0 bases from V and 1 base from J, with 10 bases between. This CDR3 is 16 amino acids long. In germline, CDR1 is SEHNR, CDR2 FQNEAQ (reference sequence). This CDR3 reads CASSLALSSSYNEQFF. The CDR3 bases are TGTGCCAGCAGCTTAGCCCTGAGTTCTTCCTACAATGAGCAGTTCTTC.

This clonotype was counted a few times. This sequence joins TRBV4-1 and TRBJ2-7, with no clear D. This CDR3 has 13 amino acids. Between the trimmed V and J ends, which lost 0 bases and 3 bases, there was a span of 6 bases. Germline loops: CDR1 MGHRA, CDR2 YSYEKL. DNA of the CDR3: TGCGCCAGCAGCCAAGATCTTAACTACGAGCAGTACGTC. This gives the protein CASSQDLNYEQYV.

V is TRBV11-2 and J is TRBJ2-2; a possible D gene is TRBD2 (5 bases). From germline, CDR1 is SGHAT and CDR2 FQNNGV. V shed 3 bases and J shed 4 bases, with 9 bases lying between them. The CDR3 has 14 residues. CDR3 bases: TGTGCCAGCAGCTTTAGAGGGATCACCGGGGAGCTGTTTTTT. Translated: CASSFRGITGELFF. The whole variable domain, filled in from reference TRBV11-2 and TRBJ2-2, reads EAGVAQSPRYKIIEKRQSVAFWCNPISGHATLYWYQQILGQGPKLLIQFQNNGVVDDSQLPKDRFSAERLKGVDSTLKIQPAKLEDSAVYLCASSFRGITGELFFGEGSRLTVL.

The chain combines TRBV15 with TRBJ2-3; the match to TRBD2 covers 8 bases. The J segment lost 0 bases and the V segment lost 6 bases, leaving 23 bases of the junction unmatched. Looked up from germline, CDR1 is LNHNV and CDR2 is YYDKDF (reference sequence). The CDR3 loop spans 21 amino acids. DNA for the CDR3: TGTGCCACCAGACTTACGAACCAGCGGAGCGGGAGTGTTTTTAGCACAGATACGCAGTATTTT. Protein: CATRLTNQRSGSVFSTDTQYF.

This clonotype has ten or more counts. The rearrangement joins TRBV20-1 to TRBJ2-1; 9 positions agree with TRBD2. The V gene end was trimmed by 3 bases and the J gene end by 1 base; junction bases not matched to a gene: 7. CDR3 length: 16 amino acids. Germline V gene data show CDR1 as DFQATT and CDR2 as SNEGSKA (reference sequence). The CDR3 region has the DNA TGCAGTGCTAGCCATTTAGCGGGGGATTCCTACAATGAGCAGTTCTTC. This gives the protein CSASHLAGDSYNEQFF.

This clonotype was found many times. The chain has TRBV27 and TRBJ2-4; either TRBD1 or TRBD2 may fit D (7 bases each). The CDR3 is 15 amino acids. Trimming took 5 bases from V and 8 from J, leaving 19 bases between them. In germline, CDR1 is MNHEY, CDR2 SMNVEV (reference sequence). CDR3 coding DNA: TGTGCCAGCAGTCCCCAGGGGGGGTTTTTGGACATTCAGTACTTC. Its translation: CASSPQGGFLDIQYF.

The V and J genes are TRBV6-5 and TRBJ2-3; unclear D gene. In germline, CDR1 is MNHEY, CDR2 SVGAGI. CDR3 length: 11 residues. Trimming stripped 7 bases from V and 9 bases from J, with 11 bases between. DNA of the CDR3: TGTGCCAGCACTAAGTCGGCGACGCAGTATTTT. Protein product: CASTKSATQYF.

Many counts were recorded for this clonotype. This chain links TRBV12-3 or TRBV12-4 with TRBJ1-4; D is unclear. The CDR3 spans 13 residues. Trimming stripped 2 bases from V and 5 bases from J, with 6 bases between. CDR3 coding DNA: TGTGCCAGCAGTTTACGGGGAAATGAAAAACTGTTTTTT. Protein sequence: CASSLRGNEKLFF.

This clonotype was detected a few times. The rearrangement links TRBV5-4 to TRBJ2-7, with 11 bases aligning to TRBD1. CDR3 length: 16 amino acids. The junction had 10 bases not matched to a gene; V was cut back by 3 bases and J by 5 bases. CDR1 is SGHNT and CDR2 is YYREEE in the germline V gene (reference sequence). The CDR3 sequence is CASSSHAGTGGNEQYF. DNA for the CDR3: TGTGCCAGCAGCTCTCACGCGGGGACAGGGGGAAACGAGCAGTACTTC.